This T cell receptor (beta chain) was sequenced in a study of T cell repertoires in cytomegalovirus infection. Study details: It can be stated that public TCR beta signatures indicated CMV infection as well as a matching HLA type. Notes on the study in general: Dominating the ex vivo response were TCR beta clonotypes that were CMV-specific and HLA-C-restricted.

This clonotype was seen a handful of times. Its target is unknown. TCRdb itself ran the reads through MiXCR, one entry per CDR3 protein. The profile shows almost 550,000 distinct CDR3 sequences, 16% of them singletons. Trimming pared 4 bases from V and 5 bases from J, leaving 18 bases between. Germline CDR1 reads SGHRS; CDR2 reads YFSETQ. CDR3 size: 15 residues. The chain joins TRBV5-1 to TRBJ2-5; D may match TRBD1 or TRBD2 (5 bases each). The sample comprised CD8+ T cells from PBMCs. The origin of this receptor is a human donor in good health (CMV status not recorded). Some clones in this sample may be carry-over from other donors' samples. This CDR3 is CASSDYGTMKETQYF. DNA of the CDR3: TGCGCCAGCAGCGACTATGGGACGATGAAGGAGACCCAGTACTTC. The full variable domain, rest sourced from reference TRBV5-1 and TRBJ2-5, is KAGVTQTPRYLIKTRGQQVTLSCSPISGHRSVSWYQQTPGQGLQFLFEYFSETQRNKGNFPGRFSGRQFSNSRSEMNVSTLELGDSALYLCASSDYGTMKETQYFGPGTRLLVL.